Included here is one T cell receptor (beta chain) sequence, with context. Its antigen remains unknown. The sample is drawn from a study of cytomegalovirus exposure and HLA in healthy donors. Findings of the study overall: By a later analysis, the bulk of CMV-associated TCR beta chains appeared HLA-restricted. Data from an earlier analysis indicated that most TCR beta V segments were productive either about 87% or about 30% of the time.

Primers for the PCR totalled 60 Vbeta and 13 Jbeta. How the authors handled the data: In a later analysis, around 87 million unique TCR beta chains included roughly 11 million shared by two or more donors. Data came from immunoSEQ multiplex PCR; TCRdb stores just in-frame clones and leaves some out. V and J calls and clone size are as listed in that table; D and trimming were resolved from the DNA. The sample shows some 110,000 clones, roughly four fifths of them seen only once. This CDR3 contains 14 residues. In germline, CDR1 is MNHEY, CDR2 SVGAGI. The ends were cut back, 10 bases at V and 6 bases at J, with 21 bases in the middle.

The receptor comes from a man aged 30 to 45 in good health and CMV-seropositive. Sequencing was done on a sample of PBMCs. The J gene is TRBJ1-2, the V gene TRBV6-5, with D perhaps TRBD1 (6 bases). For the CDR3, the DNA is TGTGCCACCTATACTGACAGGCTGACGGATGGCTACACCTTC. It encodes CATYTDRLTDGYTF.